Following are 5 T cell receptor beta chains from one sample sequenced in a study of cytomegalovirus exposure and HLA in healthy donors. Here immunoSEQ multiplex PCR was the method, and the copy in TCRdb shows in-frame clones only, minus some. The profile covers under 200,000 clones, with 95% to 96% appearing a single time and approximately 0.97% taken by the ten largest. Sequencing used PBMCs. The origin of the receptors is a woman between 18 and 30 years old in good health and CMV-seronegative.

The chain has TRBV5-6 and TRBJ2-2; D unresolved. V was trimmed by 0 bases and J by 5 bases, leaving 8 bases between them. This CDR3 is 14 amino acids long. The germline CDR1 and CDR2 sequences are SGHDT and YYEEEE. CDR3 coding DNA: TGTGCCAGCAGCTTGGAATATCTTACCGGGGAGCTGTTTTTT. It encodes CASSLEYLTGELFF.

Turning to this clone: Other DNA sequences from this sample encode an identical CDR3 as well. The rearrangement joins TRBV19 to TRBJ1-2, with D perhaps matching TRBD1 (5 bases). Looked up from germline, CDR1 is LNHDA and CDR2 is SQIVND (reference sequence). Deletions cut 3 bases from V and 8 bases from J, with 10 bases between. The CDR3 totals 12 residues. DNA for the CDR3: TGTGCCAGTAGTATCGGAGGGGCCGGCTACACCTTC. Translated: CASSIGGAGYTF. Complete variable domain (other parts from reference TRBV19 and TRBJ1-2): DGGITQSPKYLFRKEGQNVTLSCEQNLNHDAMYWYRQDPGQGLRLIYYSQIVNDFQKGDIAEGYSVSREKKESFPLTVTSAQKNPTAFYLCASSIGGAGYTFGSGTRLTVV.

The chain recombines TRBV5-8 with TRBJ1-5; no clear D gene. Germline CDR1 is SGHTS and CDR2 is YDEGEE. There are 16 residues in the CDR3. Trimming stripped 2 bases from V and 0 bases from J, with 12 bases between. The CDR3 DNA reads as TGTGCCAGCAGCTTATATCAGTTGTATAGCAATCAGCCCCAGCATTTT. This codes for CASSLYQLYSNQPQHF.

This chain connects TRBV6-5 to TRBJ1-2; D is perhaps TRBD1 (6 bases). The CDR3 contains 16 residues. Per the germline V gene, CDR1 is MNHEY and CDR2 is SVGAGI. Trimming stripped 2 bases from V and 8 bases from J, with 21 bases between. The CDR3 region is CASSYGLSSGGDGYTF. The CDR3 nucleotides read TGTGCCAGCAGTTACGGACTCAGCTCGGGGGGCGACGGCTACACCTTC.

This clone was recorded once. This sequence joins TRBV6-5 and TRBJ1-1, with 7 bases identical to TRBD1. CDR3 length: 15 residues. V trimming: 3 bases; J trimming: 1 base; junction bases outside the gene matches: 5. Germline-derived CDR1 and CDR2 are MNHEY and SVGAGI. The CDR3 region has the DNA TGTGCCAGCAGTTATTCGGACAGGACGAACACTGAAGCTTTCTTT. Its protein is CASSYSDRTNTEAFF.